This T cell receptor beta chain is drawn from a study of blood T cell repertoires in COVID-19. Those enrolled, adults aged 18 to 89 years, came from about two dozen US areas. In the original workflow: Counts of nucleated cells, estimated from reference gene primer amplification, were obtained. Repertoires were generated with immunoSEQ multiplex PCR, while TCRdb's copy carries only in-frame clones and drops some. That table gives V, J and clone size, and the DNA gave D and trimming. Altogether 200,000 to 300,000 clones are present, approximately 85% being singletons, with the ten largest covering 2% to 2.5%. The germline V gene has CDR1 MNHEY and CDR2 SVGEGT. The CDR3 consists of 14 residues. The V gene lost 5 bases and the J gene lost 5 bases, with 15 bases spanning the gap.

This TCR was recovered from a woman between 50 and 59 years old who had recovered from COVID-19. The chain links TRBV6-2 or TRBV6-3 to TRBJ2-5; TRBD1 is a possible D gene (6 bases). The source material was PBMCs or T cells enriched from blood (not recorded which). The CDR3 nucleotides are TGTGCCAGCAGTGCACCCGGGACAATGGAGACCCAGTACTTC. This sequence encodes CASSAPGTMETQYF.